This T cell receptor beta chain was observed in a study of CD8 T cells in Susac syndrome (dated by TCRdb to between 2018 and 2021). Describing the broader study: Repertoire sequencing was used to test whether CD8+ T cell activation and differentiation in Susac syndrome was antigen driven. Clonality of the CD8+ T cell repertoire was compared between roughly eleven healthy donors, 14 Susac syndrome patients and 15 or so multiple sclerosis patients.

A note on this clonotype: Its antigen is not yet known. The input lacks base qualities; no much larger clone sits a single base away.

Peripheral blood CD8+ and CD4+ T cells from healthy donors, Susac syndrome patients and multiple sclerosis patients were profiled using high-throughput TCR beta sequencing. Healthy donors were age- and sex-matched controls. CD8+ TEMRA cells were enriched by FACS, while bulk CD8+ and CD4+ T cells were purified by magnetic negative isolation. Blood was collected in EDTA tubes and processed within 24 hours, with PBMCs isolated through density gradient centrifugation. PBMCs intended for TCR sequencing were cryopreserved in liquid nitrogen and were subsequently thawed in a 37 degrees C water bath. A purity of at least 90% was achieved for sorted or isolated CD4+, CD8+ and CD8+ TEMRA cells. The full study reports these points: The study acknowledged that relatively few individuals were included in the TCR sequencing and HLA analysis.

RNA was extracted using the RNeasy kit, and about 0.45 to 1 microgram was reverse transcribed with random hexamers. TCR beta CDR3 regions were amplified with the immunoSEQ multiplex PCR assay covering 54 Vbeta and 13 Jbeta segments. To correct PCR amplification bias, a synthetic template baseline was used for both primer optimization and computational correction. As for the original processing: Reads were assigned to V, D and J genes according to IMGT and analyzed in immunoSEQ Analyzer, with only productive sequences retained. To calculate clonality, Shannon entropy was normalized by log2 of the number of productive unique sequences and then subtracted from one. Public and private clones were assessed among the 100 most prevalent clones of each patient and control. Clones were defined as Susac-specific if absent from the healthy and MS cohorts, from approximately 1,100 published viral clones and from other ImmuneACCESS disease sequences. The public reads were quality trimmed at Q25 with fastp and then assembled into clones with MiXCR by TCRdb, keeping productive beta chains. Records with the same CDR3 protein are collapsed into one entry carrying the most frequent genes and DNA. Clone size and V and J calls follow TCRdb, not the original study. The sample yields approximately 90,000 distinct CDR3 sequences; over 85% were counted once. The ten largest clones add up to 0.25% to 0.4% of the sample.

Source material: CD8+ T cells from PBMCs. The receptor was derived from a human donor in good health.

The CDR3 corresponds to CASSLTLEKETQYF. In nucleotide form, the sequence is TGTGCCAGCTCACTCACCCTGGAGAAAGAGACCCAGTACTTC. The chain couples TRBV18 to TRBJ2-5, with the D gene call left open. The trim is 4 bases for V and 3 bases for J, with a gap of 12 bases between the germline ends. The germline V gene specifies KGHSH as CDR1 and LQKENI as CDR2. The CDR3 goes from the cysteine to the phenylalanine over 14 residues. Just the 42-base CDR3 DNA is kept, in frame starting at base 1.